The rows below give T cell receptor beta chains drawn from one sample of a study of T-cell memory formation after mild COVID-19. TCRdb passed the 5' RACE reads through MiXCR, listing each CDR3 protein once. Among around 220,000 distinct CDR3 sequences listed, about 16% were seen once. The sequenced material came from PBMCs or a T cell subset sorted from them (not recorded which). The receptors here all came from a man between 18 and 29 years old who had mild COVID-19 (a few samples of this study predate the infection). Cell type and time point are not known. The CDR3 runs from the conserved cysteine through the conserved F or W. The D gene is left open where the match is weak. Size is stated for part of the rows, as once, few or many counts, or as a class when the clone is expanded.

clone_size,d_call,v_call,cdr3_aa
few,NA,TRBV3-1,CASSQRLNEQYF
few,NA,TRBV7-6,CASSSPDRGGYTEAFF
few,NA,TRBV11-2,CASRPTTKPSEQYF
few,NA,TRBV7-2,CASSKGGRGSGNTIYF
NA,NA,TRBV18,CASSLRDTNQPQHF
few,NA,TRBV5-1,CASSLGPPSGAEEQFF
NA,NA,TRBV6-5,CASTVGDSPLHF
NA,TRBD1,TRBV7-6,CASSKTGLSTDTQYF
NA,TRBD1,TRBV5-1,CASSWGQGETQYF
few,NA,TRBV6-5,CASSYSTWGRNTIYF
NA,TRBD1,TRBV9,CASSESSRGHTF
many,NA,TRBV5-1,CASSLRALNTGELFF
NA,TRBD1,TRBV28,CASSDIGTDFPVDGYTF
NA,NA,TRBV7-9,CASSLGTEGHEQFF
NA,NA,TRBV10-2,CASSSAGRTEAFF
few,NA,TRBV5-6,CASSYEEETQYF
NA,TRBD2,TRBV7-9,CASSQAGIPDTQYF
NA,NA,TRBV5-5,CASSLNGVPNYGYTF
few,NA,TRBV29-1,CSVVQSYNEQFF
NA,NA,TRBV10-3,CAISEDGHYGYTF
NA,TRBD1,TRBV5-1,CASRYRGQENTEAFF
few,TRBD1,TRBV6-5,CASSIDREETQYF
NA,NA,TRBV28,CASTTGQSTGELFF
few,NA,TRBV20-1,CSARSEGSARRPQHF
NA,NA,TRBV28,CASSLGGLEGYTF
many,TRBD2,TRBV7-2,CASSFLAGGPQYF
NA,NA,TRBV3-1,CASSPPGPLDEQYF
few,NA,TRBV2,CASRERDGQNYGYTF
NA,NA,TRBV25-1,CASSGQPLEQYF
few,NA,TRBV5-1,CASSLARENTQYF
few,NA,TRBV6-5,CASTLTGSYSYTF
NA,NA,TRBV7-3,CASSLGTLADTQYF